This T cell receptor beta chain comes out of a study of blood T cell repertoires in COVID-19. Method: immunoSEQ multiplex PCR; TCRdb's copy keeps in-frame clones and lacks some. This table has about 90,000 clones, about nine tenths appearing once. This receptor was identified in a human donor with active COVID-19. The donor label of this sample is uncertain. Sequenced sample: peripheral blood.

The CDR3, as DNA: TGTGCCAGCAAAGACAGGGGTAGGGAGACCCAGTACTTC. Protein product: CASKDRGRETQYF. The chain joins TRBV28 to TRBJ2-5; TRBD1 matches at 8 bases. With V trimmed by 7 bases and J by 5 bases, 6 bases remained unmatched. The CDR3 contains 13 residues. CDR1 is MDHEN, CDR2 SYDVKM, per germline.